These 32 T cell receptor beta chains came from one sample sequenced in a study of breast tumors, draining lymph nodes, adjacent tissues (dated by TCRdb to between 2015 and 2016). Lymph node samples were obtained from the axillary draining lymph nodes of breast cancer patients. Library preparation was by multiplex PCR. The listed sequencing device is Illumina HiSeq 2000. TCRdb reprocessed the public reads (quality trimming at Q25 with fastp, clone calling with MiXCR) and kept in-frame beta chains. Rows are combined by CDR3 protein, so each entry shows the most common genes and DNA. The sample contains about 130,000 distinct CDR3 sequences, less than 25% of them found a single time. The leading ten clones occupy around 2.2% of the sample. Sample: axillary lymph node tissue. All receptors come from a female donor with breast cancer. Some clones in this sample may be carry-over from other donors' samples.

On this clonotype itself: A single base separates this from a much larger clone, so it may be a read error. The chain has TRBV7-6 and TRBJ1-3, with D uncertain. CDR3 length: 15 residues. Per the germline V gene, CDR1 is SGHVS and CDR2 is FNYEAQ. The V gene lost 5 bases and the J gene lost 0 bases, with 11 bases spanning the gap. Here the CDR3 reads CASSVASSSGNTIYF. The CDR3 DNA sequence: TGTGCCAGCAGCGTCGCGTCGAGCTCTGGAAACACCATATATTTT.

This clonotype was observed at least ten times. The chain links TRBV4-1 to TRBJ2-3; the D call may be TRBD1 or TRBD2 (5 bases each). Trimming cost V 4 bases and J 5 bases, with 16 bases left between them. There are 15 residues in the CDR3. Germline lookup yields CDR1 MGHRA and CDR2 YSYEKL. In nucleotides, the CDR3 is TGCGCCAGCAGCCCCCTCGGGGCGAAGGTAGATACGCAGTATTTT. As protein: CASSPLGAKVDTQYF.

This clonotype has ten or more counts. The CDR3 here is CASSLEGFSSYEQYF. The CDR3 region has the DNA TGTGCCAGCAGCTTGGAGGGCTTTAGCTCCTACGAGCAGTACTTC. The chain employs TRBV5-5 and TRBJ2-7; D unresolved. V lost 0 bases to trimming and J lost 0 bases, with 10 bases between them. CDR1 and CDR2 from the germline V gene are SGHKS and YYEKEE (reference sequence). The CDR3 is 15 amino acids.

This clonotype was counted many times. CDR3 region: CASSLENSGNYEQYF. For the CDR3, the DNA is TGCGCCAGCAGCTTGGAGAATAGCGGTAACTACGAGCAGTACTTC. V and J are TRBV5-1 and TRBJ2-7, with D possibly being TRBD2 (6 bases). V gave up 0 bases and J gave up 3 bases, with 13 bases separating them. Germline V gene lookup returns CDR1 SGHRS and CDR2 YFSETQ. The CDR3 covers 15 residues.

The chain employs TRBV3-1 and TRBJ2-3; TRBD1 is a possible D gene (5 bases). The germline gives CDR1 LGHDT, CDR2 YNNKEL (reference sequence). This CDR3 spans 14 amino acids. Trimming cost V 1 base and J 2 bases, with 7 bases left between them. This CDR3 reads CASSQGGFTDTQYF. Written as DNA, the CDR3 is TGTGCCAGCAGCCAAGGGGGCTTCACAGATACGCAGTATTTT.

This clonotype was detected many times. The chain couples TRBV7-3 to TRBJ2-1, with a weak D call TRBD2 (7 bases). The CDR3 length is 13 residues. Germline assignment: CDR1 SGHTA and CDR2 FQGTGA. Between the trimmed V and J ends, which lost 5 bases and 5 bases, there was a span of 10 bases. The CDR3 spells CASSRGGHNEQFF. For the CDR3, the DNA is TGTGCCAGCAGCCGCGGGGGCCACAATGAGCAGTTCTTC.

This clonotype was observed many times. The rearrangement links TRBV12-3 or TRBV12-4 to TRBJ2-1, with no clear D. V was trimmed by 4 bases and J by 8 bases, leaving 15 bases between them. CDR3 length equals 14 residues. In nucleotides, the CDR3 is TGTGCCAGCAGTTATGGCGGAACGGCGGATGAGCAGTTCTTC. Protein: CASSYGGTADEQFF.

This clonotype has a count of ten or more. This chain connects TRBV24-1 to TRBJ1-2; D call uncertain. Between the trimmed V and J ends, which lost 5 bases and 4 bases, there was a span of 13 bases. This CDR3 comprises 14 residues. The V gene's germline CDR1 is KGHDR and CDR2 SFDVKD. CDR3 nucleotide sequence: TGTGCCACCAGTGGGTCGGGGAGGACCTATGGCTACACCTTC. Translating gives CATSGSGRTYGYTF.

This clonotype was observed many times. This chain joins TRBV20-1 and TRBJ2-2; D ambiguous. CDR1 and CDR2 (germline): DFQATT, SNEGSKA (reference sequence). Trimming pared 6 bases from V and 0 bases from J, leaving 11 bases between. The CDR3 length is 14 residues. CDR3 nucleotides: TGCAGTGCAGGAGTAGGGTCGAACACCGGGGAGCTGTTTTTT. The encoded protein is CSAGVGSNTGELFF.

This clonotype was recorded a few times. J is TRBJ2-4 and V is TRBV11-2, with a tentative D call TRBD2 (5 bases). Germline V gene sequence: CDR1 SGHAT, CDR2 FQNNGV. Trimming stripped 2 bases from V and 8 bases from J, with 10 bases between. CDR3 size: 13 residues. In nucleotides, the CDR3 is TGTGCCAGCAGCTTACCGGCCGGGGACATTCAGTACTTC. It yields the protein CASSLPAGDIQYF.

For this clonotype: A much more abundant neighbour one base away suggests this may be a read error. This sequence joins TRBV7-3 and TRBJ2-7, with D possibly being TRBD2 (7 bases). Trimming stripped 11 bases from V and 2 bases from J, with 13 bases between. CDR1 and CDR2 from the germline V gene are SGHTA and FQGTGA. The CDR3 is 12 residues long. The CDR3 bases are TGTGCCTGGGGGGGGGGCGCCTACGAGCAGTACTTC. This codes for CAWGGGAYEQYF.

The chain has TRBV20-1 and TRBJ1-1, with D hard to call. The CDR3 sequence is 12 residues long. Between the trimmed V and J ends, which lost 3 bases and 3 bases, there was a span of 8 bases. CDR1 and CDR2 (germline): DFQATT, SNEGSKA (reference sequence). The CDR3 DNA reads as TGCAGTGCTAGCCCCGGATACACTGAAGCTTTCTTT. Translated: CSASPGYTEAFF.

This clonotype has at least ten counts. This chain uses TRBV29-1 with TRBJ1-2; 10 nucleotides agree with TRBD1. The V gene's germline CDR1 is SQVTM and CDR2 ANQGSEA. This CDR3 region has 16 residues. Unmatched junction bases numbered 10, after V lost 3 bases and J lost 3 bases. The CDR3 nucleotides read TGCAGCGTTGATAGGGGGACAGGGGCAACGTACTATGGCTACACCTTC. Translating gives CSVDRGTGATYYGYTF.

In its sample, this clonotype was seen many times. This rearrangement joins TRBV29-1 to TRBJ2-2; weak D call: TRBD1 (5 bases). Germline V lookup: CDR1 SQVTM, CDR2 ANQGSEA. V lost 6 bases, J lost 1 base, and 12 bases lay in between. The CDR3 has 14 residues. The CDR3 nucleotides are TGCAGCGTGAGTGGACACAGGAACACCGGGGAGCTGTTTTTT. It codes for CSVSGHRNTGELFF.

The chain carries TRBV27 and TRBJ2-1; 8 bases line up with TRBD2. Trimming at V came to 5 bases and at J to 9 bases, leaving 12 bases not matched to a gene. Germline CDR1 and CDR2: MNHEY and SMNVEV (reference sequence). The CDR3 consists of 15 residues. DNA for the CDR3: TGTGCCAGCAGTCAACCCCCCGGGGGGGGCTCTGAGCAGTTCTTC. Protein: CASSQPPGGGSEQFF.

This clonotype occurred many times. This chain links TRBV12-3 or TRBV12-4 with TRBJ2-7; 10 bases map to TRBD2. The length of the CDR3 is 14 residues. The trim removed 10 bases at V and 3 bases at J, leaving 9 bases unmatched. The chain's CDR3 is CATRLAGANYEQYF. The CDR3 DNA reads TGTGCCACGCGACTAGCGGGCGCCAACTACGAGCAGTACTTC.

At least ten counts were recorded for this clonotype. The V call is TRBV6-1, the J call TRBJ1-5, with D tentatively TRBD1 (5 bases). Trimming took 4 bases from V and 6 from J, leaving 19 bases between them. This CDR3 is built from 16 residues. Germline CDR1 reads MNHNS; CDR2 reads SASEGT. In DNA form, the CDR3 reads TGTGCCAGCAGTGGAGCCGGGACGGCTGCGGGTCAGCCCCAGCATTTT. Translated, it gives CASSGAGTAAGQPQHF.

The table lists this clonotype with many counts. The chain employs TRBV27 and TRBJ2-7, with no clear D. Germline V CDR1 and CDR2: MNHEY, SMNVEV (reference sequence). Between the trimmed V and J ends, which lost 5 bases and 0 bases, there was a span of 11 bases. This CDR3 is 14 amino acids long. The CDR3 sequence is CASSRTASSYEQYF. The CDR3 DNA sequence: TGTGCCAGCAGTCGGACGGCTAGCTCCTACGAGCAGTACTTC.

At least ten counts were recorded for this clonotype. The rearrangement joins TRBV2 to TRBJ2-5; 8 bases fit TRBD1. There are 13 residues in the CDR3. The V gene end was trimmed by 6 bases and the J gene end by 3 bases; junction bases not matched to a gene: 3. Germline V CDR1 and CDR2: SNHLY, FYNNEI. Here the CDR3 reads CASRVTGEETQYF. The CDR3 nucleotides read TGTGCCAGCAGGGTGACAGGGGAAGAGACCCAGTACTTC.

This clonotype was seen ten or more times. This rearrangement joins TRBV6-1 to TRBJ2-7; no reliable D call. CDR1 and CDR2 from the germline V gene are MNHNS and SASEGT. This CDR3 has 14 amino acids. V was shortened by 3 bases and J by 4 bases, with 13 bases between the two germline ends. CDR3 sequence (DNA): TGTGCCAGCAGTGAGAGTAACTGGGCTTACGAGCAGTACTTC. It yields the protein CASSESNWAYEQYF.

Many counts were recorded for this clonotype. Written as DNA, the CDR3 is TGTGCCAGCAGCCAAGGCTCAGCGGGAGGTAACTACGAGCAGTACTTC. It translates to CASSQGSAGGNYEQYF. The V gene is TRBV3-1, the J gene TRBJ2-7; 9 bases line up with TRBD2. This CDR3 comprises 16 residues. Germline CDR1 and CDR2: LGHDT and YNNKEL (reference sequence). The ends lost 1 base at V and 3 bases at J; junction bases unmatched: 7.

This clonotype was counted at least ten times. V and J are TRBV11-2 and TRBJ1-2, with TRBD1 identical over 8 bases. The CDR3 is 13 residues long. Germline assignment: CDR1 SGHAT and CDR2 FQNNGV. The J segment lost 7 bases and the V segment lost 6 bases, leaving 7 bases of the junction unmatched. This CDR3 reads CASRAQGALGYTF. The CDR3 region has the DNA TGTGCCAGCAGGGCTCAGGGGGCTCTTGGCTACACCTTC.

There are many counts of this clonotype. The gene calls are TRBV9 and TRBJ2-1, with 15 bases aligning to TRBD2. The junction had 4 bases not matched to a gene; V was cut back by 0 bases and J by 3 bases. CDR3 length equals 18 residues. The germline CDR1 and CDR2 sequences are SGDLS and YYNGEE. CDR3 in amino acids: CASSVDGLAGGRYNEQFF. The CDR3 bases are TGTGCCAGCAGCGTAGATGGACTAGCGGGAGGGCGCTACAATGAGCAGTTCTTC.

This clonotype has ten or more counts. This chain uses TRBV5-1 with TRBJ2-1; 8 bases line up with TRBD2. Germline CDR1 is SGHRS and CDR2 is YFSETQ. The CDR3 extends over 12 amino acids. The trim removed 5 bases at V and 9 bases at J, leaving 4 bases unmatched. Here the CDR3 reads CASSYGRAEQFF. For the CDR3, the DNA is TGCGCCAGCAGTTACGGGAGGGCTGAGCAGTTCTTC.

For this clonotype: A read error is possible here, since a much larger clone lies one base away. The chain employs TRBV20-1 and TRBJ2-1, with D perhaps TRBD1 (6 bases). The CDR3 covers 15 residues. V shed 4 bases and J shed 4 bases, with 17 bases lying between them. Germline CDR1 and CDR2: DFQATT and SNEGSKA (reference sequence). CDR3 sequence: CSANLLEGTYNEQFF. In DNA, the CDR3 is TGCAGTGCTAACCTACTAGAGGGGACATACAATGAGCAGTTCTTC.

As for this clonotype: A read error may account for a junction end that differs from germline. V gene TRBV5-4 combines with J gene TRBJ2-2; 9 bases align to TRBD2. CDR1 is SGHNT and CDR2 is YYREEE in the germline V gene (reference sequence). The CDR3 is 16 residues long. In DNA form, the CDR3 reads TGTGCCAGCAGCTTGGAAGCTAGCGGGACGGTCGGGGAGCAGTTTTTT. Its protein is CASSLEASGTVGEQFF.

The CDR3, as DNA: TGTGCCAGCAGCTTTGGGGGGGGGGGGGCCCGAGAGACCCAGTACTTC. This translates into CASSFGGGGARETQYF. The chain links TRBV7-9 to TRBJ2-5; D may be TRBD2 (7 bases). V gave up 3 bases and J gave up 4 bases, with 18 bases separating them. CDR3 length: 16 amino acids. Germline loops: CDR1 SEHNR, CDR2 FQNEAQ (reference sequence).

In regard to this clonotype: Its ends do not fully match the called genes, so a read error is possible. The rearrangement joins TRBV19 to TRBJ2-2; 10 positions match TRBD1. Germline CDR1 is LNHDA and CDR2 is SQIVND (reference sequence). The CDR3 extends over 19 amino acids. CDR3 in amino acids: CAPGQGDHPRPRNTGGLFF. The CDR3 DNA reads TGTGCCCCTGGACAGGGGGACCACCCTCGGCCTCGGAACACCGGGGGGCTGTTTTTT.

V usage is TRBV5-1 and J usage is TRBJ2-2; 8 bases are shared with TRBD1. The CDR3 sequence is 15 residues long. V lost 2 bases to trimming and J lost 6 bases; unmatched junction nucleotides: 6. Germline CDR1 SGHRS, CDR2 YFSETQ. CDR3 DNA: TGCGCCAGCAGCTTTAGTCCAGGGGGCTCCGGGGAGCTGTTTTTT. The encoded protein is CASSFSPGGSGELFF.

This clonotype has at least ten counts. The V call is TRBV7-2, the J call TRBJ2-2; TRBD2 agrees at 9 bases. CDR1 and CDR2 from the germline V gene are SGHTA and FQGNSA. The junction had 8 bases not matched to a gene; V was cut back by 2 bases and J by 1 base. CDR3 length: 18 amino acids. CDR3 loop: CASSLRVAGVGNTGELFF. The CDR3 DNA reads TGTGCCAGCAGCTTACGAGTAGCGGGAGTCGGGAACACCGGGGAGCTGTTTTTT. The full variable domain, in which reference TRBV7-2 and TRBJ2-2 provide the parts outside the CDR3, is GAGVSQSPSNKVTEKGKDVELRCDPISGHTALYWYRQSLGQGLEFLIYFQGNSAPDKSGLPSDRFSAERTGGSVSTLTIQRTQQEDSAVYLCASSLRVAGVGNTGELFFGEGSRLTVL.

This clonotype was observed at least ten times. V is TRBV28 and J is TRBJ1-2, with 8 bases fitting TRBD1. This CDR3 spans 15 amino acids. CDR1 and CDR2 from the germline V gene are MDHEN and SYDVKM. J gave up 4 bases and V 5 bases, and 9 bases lay outside the gene matches. The CDR3 region is CASSDAGQGIYGYTF. In DNA, the CDR3 is TGTGCCAGCAGTGACGCAGGACAGGGAATCTATGGCTACACCTTC.

At least ten counts were recorded for this clonotype. The gene calls are TRBV7-2 and TRBJ2-1; no definite D call. V lost 1 base to trimming and J lost 0 bases, with 7 bases between them. The germline V gene encodes CDR1 SGHTA and CDR2 FQGNSA. The CDR3 length is 15 residues. CDR3 loop: CASSLEDSSYNEQFF. The CDR3 bases are TGTGCCAGCAGCTTAGAGGATAGCTCCTACAATGAGCAGTTCTTC.